This paragraph covers one TCR beta chain sequence. Its target is unknown. The germline gives CDR1 SGHVS, CDR2 FQNEAQ. The CDR3 extends over 14 amino acids. Trimming cost V 4 bases and J 9 bases; bases outside gene matches: 1. The sample comes from a study of radiotherapy plus CTLA-4 blockade in lung cancer. Overall study results and limits: Early clone dynamics of blood T cells, plus interferon-beta, reportedly predicted response best. TCR clones from tumors expanded in blood after radiotherapy plus ipilimumab.

Sequenced by immunoSEQ multiplex PCR; TCRdb stores in-frame clones only, minus some. The table lists around 38,000 clones, 70% to 90% of them singletons. Patients with chemo-refractory metastatic non-small-cell lung cancer received focal radiation plus CTLA-4 blockade with ipilimumab. The chain combines TRBV7-8 with TRBJ2-1; 15 bases are shared with TRBD2. Sequenced material: peripheral blood, taken from a patient treated with radiotherapy plus ipilimumab. This TCR derives from a human donor with non-small cell lung cancer whose response to radiotherapy plus ipilimumab could not be evaluated. This chain's CDR3 is CASSWGLAGGEQFF. As DNA, the CDR3 is TGTGCCAGCAGCTGGGGACTAGCGGGAGGTGAGCAGTTCTTC.